This passage covers 26 T cell receptor beta chains from one sample sequenced in a study of vaccination effects on CD4 cells after COVID-19. Sequencing in the ViraFEST assay came after antigen-specific CD4+ T cells had been expanded with viral peptide pools, which were used to stimulate PBMC. Isolating CD4+ T cells followed less than 12 days of culture. Antigen specificity for these receptors is unknown. Clones were read by immunoSEQ multiplex PCR, and TCRdb kept only the in-frame ones, dropping some. The sample has 30,000 to 35,000 clones; approximately 61% are singletons. The sample consisted of CD4+ T cells from PBMCs cultured with HCoV-229E spike peptides, taken before COVID-19 vaccination. Every receptor here comes from a human donor who received a COVID-19 vaccine.

The genes are TRBV28 and TRBJ1-2; 7 nucleotides agree with TRBD1. From germline, CDR1 is MDHEN and CDR2 SYDVKM. The CDR3 extends over 11 amino acids. The trim removed 11 bases at V and 4 bases at J, leaving 4 bases unmatched. For the CDR3, the DNA is TGTGCCTGCGGGACAGCCTATGGCTACACCTTC. Encoded protein: CACGTAYGYTF.

This clone was counted a few times. The V and J genes are TRBV5-6 and TRBJ2-7; D is possibly TRBD1 (5 bases). The CDR3 loop spans 13 amino acids. V shed 1 base and J shed 1 base, with 6 bases lying between them. Germline CDR1 and CDR2: SGHDT and YYEEEE. The CDR3 is CASSLQGSYEQYF. Written as DNA, the CDR3 is TGTGCCAGCAGCTTGCAGGGATCCTACGAGCAGTACTTC.

This clone was detected only a few times. The rearrangement joins TRBV19 to TRBJ2-1, with D uncertain. This CDR3 region has 14 residues. Trimming removed 6 bases from V and 2 bases from J, with 11 bases in between. Per germline, CDR1 LNHDA and CDR2 SQIVND (reference sequence). The DNA for the CDR3 is TGTGCCAGTAGGGGGAAGGGTACCTACAATGAGCAGTTCTTC. It translates to CASRGKGTYNEQFF. Full variable domain (remainder filled in from reference TRBV19 and TRBJ2-1): DGGITQSPKYLFRKEGQNVTLSCEQNLNHDAMYWYRQDPGQGLRLIYYSQIVNDFQKGDIAEGYSVSREKKESFPLTVTSAQKNPTAFYLCASRGKGTYNEQFFGPGTRLTVL.

This clone has a handful of counts. CDR3 amino acids: CASSALAGAGNEQFF. CDR3 bases: TGTGCCAGCAGTGCGCTAGCGGGAGCTGGAAATGAGCAGTTCTTC. This sequence joins TRBV6-4 and TRBJ2-1, with 10 bases matching TRBD2. Germline CDR1 reads MRHNA; CDR2 reads SNTAGT. This CDR3 is 15 amino acids long. Trimming took 4 bases from V and 7 from J; bases not matched to a gene: 7.

This clone was seen once. CDR3 loop: CASSQSGRANQPQHF. CDR3 sequence (DNA): TGTGCCAGCAGCCAATCGGGCAGGGCCAATCAGCCCCAGCATTTT. The chain recombines TRBV3-1 (or the pseudogene TRBV3-2) with TRBJ1-5; D may be TRBD1 (5 bases). The CDR3 covers 15 residues. Germline V gene lookup returns CDR1 LGHDT and CDR2 YNNKEL (reference sequence). Trimming left V 2 bases short and J 3 bases short, with 11 bases between.

This sequence joins TRBV12-3 or TRBV12-4 and TRBJ2-2; D is unresolved. This CDR3 has 12 amino acids. Trimming took 6 bases from V and 5 from J, leaving 7 bases between them. The CDR3 coding sequence is TGTGCCAGCAGCCTGGAGACCGGGGAGCTGTTTTTT. Encoded protein: CASSLETGELFF.

This clone was detected once. V usage is TRBV16 and J usage is TRBJ2-3, with D possibly matching TRBD2 (5 bases). Looked up from germline, CDR1 is KGHSY and CDR2 is FQNENV. Trimming left V 0 bases short and J 9 bases short, with 10 bases between. This CDR3 contains 13 residues. DNA for the CDR3: TGTGCCAGCAGCCAATCGAGGGATGGGACGCAGTATTTT. Translating it yields CASSQSRDGTQYF. Full variable domain (remainder filled in from reference TRBV16 and TRBJ2-3): GEEVAQTPKHLVRGEGQKAKLYCAPIKGHSYVFWYQQVLKNEFKFLISFQNENVFDETGMPKERFSAKCLPNSPCSLEIQATKLEDSAVYFCASSQSRDGTQYFGPGTRLTVL.

The chain's CDR3 is CASTTGFGELFF. CDR3 DNA sequence: TGTGCCAGCACCACAGGGTTCGGGGAGCTGTTTTTT. V is TRBV11-1 and J is TRBJ2-2; tentative D call: TRBD1 (6 bases). Trimming stripped 7 bases from V and 7 bases from J, with 10 bases between. The CDR3 has 12 residues. Germline CDR1 reads SGHAT; CDR2 reads FQDESV (reference sequence).

The gene calls are TRBV27 and TRBJ2-5; the D is unclear. V shed 2 bases and J shed 5 bases, with 18 bases lying between them. The germline V gene encodes CDR1 MNHEY and CDR2 SMNVEV (reference sequence). This CDR3 contains 16 residues. The CDR3 DNA reads as TGTGCCAGCAGTTTAGGTATTTCCACGCCCCAGGAGACCCAGTACTTC. This encodes CASSLGISTPQETQYF.

This clone was counted once. The chain joins TRBV6-5 to TRBJ2-2; D not certain. The CDR3 consists of 12 residues. Trimming took 0 bases from V and 5 from J, leaving 1 base between them. Germline values: CDR1 MNHEY, CDR2 SVGAGI. The CDR3 region is CASSYSTGELFF. The DNA for the CDR3 is TGTGCCAGCAGTTACTCGACCGGGGAGCTGTTTTTT.

This clone was recorded once. This chain connects TRBV19 to TRBJ2-5; D is possibly TRBD2 (5 bases). Germline V gene sequence: CDR1 LNHDA, CDR2 SQIVND (reference sequence). Trimming cost V 2 bases and J 2 bases, with 12 bases left between them. CDR3 length: 15 residues. The CDR3 coding sequence is TGTGCCAGTAGTATATCCGGGGTACAACAAGAGACCCAGTACTTC. It yields the protein CASSISGVQQETQYF.

The chain has TRBV27 and TRBJ2-3, with 15 positions matching TRBD2. J gave up 4 bases and V 2 bases, and 7 bases lay outside the gene matches. The CDR3 spans 18 residues. Germline loops: CDR1 MNHEY, CDR2 SMNVEV (reference sequence). This chain's CDR3 is CASSLAPGLAGGSDTQYF. As DNA, the CDR3 is TGTGCCAGCAGTTTAGCCCCTGGACTAGCGGGAGGGTCAGATACGCAGTATTTT.

This clone was counted between two and nine times. This sequence joins TRBV15 and TRBJ2-3; D unresolved. The CDR3 extends over 15 amino acids. The germline V gene has CDR1 LNHNV and CDR2 YYDKDF (reference sequence). Deletions cut 4 bases from V and 2 bases from J, with 13 bases between. The CDR3 bases are TGTGCCACCAGCACCCTAGGGTCCCACACAGATACGCAGTATTTT. Translated: CATSTLGSHTDTQYF.

The rearrangement links TRBV20-1 to TRBJ2-1, with no clear D. V was cut by 0 bases and J by 10 bases, with 7 bases left in between. The germline V gene encodes CDR1 DFQATT and CDR2 SNEGSKA (reference sequence). This CDR3 region has 11 residues. DNA of the CDR3: TGCAGTGCTAGAGAAACAGTAGAGCAGTTCTTC. Amino acids: CSARETVEQFF.

The chain joins TRBV2 to TRBJ1-1; the D gene is possibly TRBD1 (6 bases). V lost 1 base, J lost 11 bases, and 29 bases lay in between. Germline V gives CDR1 SNHLY, CDR2 FYNNEI. CDR3 size: 18 residues. CDR3 amino acids: CASSEGIRAGSRGSLAFF. In DNA form, the CDR3 reads TGTGCCAGCAGTGAAGGGATACGCGCTGGTAGCAGGGGTTCCTTGGCTTTCTTT.

The chain couples TRBV18 to TRBJ1-2; tentative D call: TRBD1 (5 bases). V lost 1 base and J 5 bases, leaving 11 bases between the germline ends. The CDR3 contains 14 residues. The V gene's germline CDR1 is KGHSH and CDR2 LQKENI. The CDR3 DNA reads as TGTGCCAGCTCACCACGGGGGAACCAATATGGCTACACCTTC. Protein: CASSPRGNQYGYTF.

The chain employs TRBV6-5 and TRBJ2-3, with unresolved D. The CDR3 spans 14 residues. CDR1 and CDR2 from the germline V gene are MNHEY and SVGAGI. Trimming left V 2 bases short and J 2 bases short, with 8 bases between. CDR3 nucleotide sequence: TGTGCCAGCAGTTACATCGGGTTCACAGATACGCAGTATTTT. Amino acid sequence: CASSYIGFTDTQYF.

V is TRBV5-1 and J is TRBJ1-3; D uncertain. CDR1 is SGHRS and CDR2 is YFSETQ in the germline V gene. V was pared by 4 bases and J by 0 bases, with 8 bases between. The CDR3 length is 14 residues. CDR3 sequence: CASSPRYSGNTIYF. The CDR3 nucleotides read TGCGCCAGCAGCCCTAGGTACTCTGGAAACACCATATATTTT.

The genes are TRBV9 and TRBJ1-6, with D uncertain. The CDR3 runs 15 residues. Trimming stripped 1 base from V and 0 bases from J, with 5 bases between. Germline lookup yields CDR1 SGDLS and CDR2 YYNGEE. CDR3 in DNA: TGTGCCAGCAGCGTAACGGTCTCCTATAATTCACCCCTCCACTTT. It specifies CASSVTVSYNSPLHF.

The rearrangement links TRBV12-3 or TRBV12-4 to TRBJ1-3, with no clear D. V was cut by 6 bases and J by 4 bases, with 10 bases left in between. CDR3 length equals 13 residues. CDR3 nucleotide sequence: TGTGCCAGCAGCCCCCTCAGAGGAAACACCATATATTTT. Its translation: CASSPLRGNTIYF.

This clone has only a few counts. V usage is TRBV4-1 and J usage is TRBJ1-1; D is uncertain. V gave up 3 bases and J gave up 5 bases, with 10 bases separating them. This CDR3 spans 13 amino acids. CDR1 is MGHRA and CDR2 is YSYEKL in the germline V gene. DNA for the CDR3: TGCGCCAGCAGCCAGGGGATGGGGACTGAAGCTTTCTTT. Its protein product is CASSQGMGTEAFF.

This clone was seen a handful of times. CDR3: CASRSPNEQFF. In DNA, the CDR3 is TGCGCCAGCAGGAGTCCCAATGAGCAGTTCTTC. The chain recombines TRBV5-1 with TRBJ2-1; no definite D call. The germline V gene encodes CDR1 SGHRS and CDR2 YFSETQ. CDR3 size: 11 residues. Trimming removed 5 bases at V and 6 bases at J, with 6 bases between.

The V call is TRBV6-2 or TRBV6-3, the J call TRBJ1-6, with D possibly TRBD1 on 6 matching bases. Trimming left V 0 bases short and J 1 base short, with 7 bases between. Germline V gene lookup returns CDR1 MNHEY and CDR2 SVGEGT. The CDR3 extends over 16 amino acids. The CDR3 bases are TGTGCCAGCAGTTACTCTACAGGGTCCTATAATTCACCCCTCCACTTT. Translating gives CASSYSTGSYNSPLHF.

The chain carries TRBV5-4 and TRBJ2-1; TRBD1 aligns across 7 bases. The CDR3 spans 15 residues. Germline V gene data show CDR1 as SGHNT and CDR2 as YYREEE (reference sequence). With V trimmed by 4 bases and J by 5 bases, 9 bases remained unmatched. CDR3 region: CASSMGQTWDNEQFF. The CDR3 DNA reads as TGTGCCAGCAGCATGGGACAGACCTGGGACAATGAGCAGTTCTTC. Looking up the rest from reference TRBV5-4 and TRBJ2-1 gives the full variable domain: ETGVTQSPTHLIKTRGQQVTLRCSSQSGHNTVSWYQQALGQGPQFIFQYYREEENGRGNFPPRFSGLQFPNYSSELNVNALELDDSALYLCASSMGQTWDNEQFFGPGTRLTVL.

This clone was seen a handful of times. The chain couples TRBV2 to TRBJ2-3; D perhaps matches TRBD2 (7 bases). CDR3 length: 17 residues. The V end lost 0 bases, the J end lost 3 bases, and 16 bases lay between the germline ends. Germline CDR1 is SNHLY and CDR2 is FYNNEI. The CDR3 region has the DNA TGTGCCAGCAGTGAAGCGTTCGGCGGGGGCAAAACAGATACGCAGTATTTT. This translates into CASSEAFGGGKTDTQYF.

V is TRBV7-8 and J is TRBJ1-5; D is ambiguous. The V gene's germline CDR1 is SGHVS and CDR2 FQNEAQ. The V gene lost 5 bases and the J gene lost 5 bases, with 13 bases spanning the gap. The CDR3 spans 14 residues. CDR3 nucleotide sequence: TGTGCCAGCAGCCTAACCCCGAGCGATCAGCCCCAGCATTTT. Translating gives CASSLTPSDQPQHF.